The T cell receptor (beta chain) under discussion was sequenced for a study of blood T cell repertoires in COVID-19. The CDR3 runs to 15 residues. As originally analysed: For nucleated cells, counts were estimated from reference gene primer amplification. This table comes from immunoSEQ multiplex PCR, and its TCRdb copy is limited to in-frame clones, with some not included. The D gene and trimming were derived from the DNA, and the V and J assignments and clone size from that table. The profile shows a few hundred thousand clones, around 87% of them singletons. The TCR comes from a man aged 40-49 years in a cohort exposed to, infected with or recovered from COVID-19 (not recorded which). V and J are TRBV21-1 and TRBJ1-6. TRBV21-1 is a listed pseudogene. Material: PBMCs or T cells enriched from blood (not recorded which). The CDR3 bases are TGTGCCAGCAGCAAAGGGGGCGGGGTAGATTCACCCCTCCACTTT. Encoded protein: CASSKGGGVDSPLHF.